One sample yielded the 8 T cell receptor beta chains listed below, sequenced in a study of regulatory T cells in long-lasting Graves disease. Libraries of TCR beta came from iRepertoire HTBI primers plus Arm-PCR of CDR3 regions. Each CDR3 protein is one row after TCRdb ran MiXCR on the multiplex PCR reads. The table records 350,000 to 500,000 distinct CDR3 sequences, roughly 23% of them present only once. Regarding time point: persistent/refractory GD, antithyroid drugs over 5 years with positive TRAb. Construction of the TCR library relied on RNA isolated from PBMCs. Material: peripheral blood mononuclear cells (PBMCs), obtained when the disease was refractory, from a patient treated with antithyroid drugs. The receptors were gathered from a female donor with Graves disease.

This clonotype has just a few counts. Relative to the germline gene, one junction end is altered; a read error may explain this. The V and J genes are TRBV12-3 or TRBV12-4 and TRBJ2-7; D ambiguous. The CDR3 is 13 residues long. CDR3 residues: CASSQVMAYEQYF. CDR3 nucleotide sequence: TGCGCCAGCAGCCAAGTCATGGCCTACGAGCAGTACTTC.

This clonotype was seen more than once but under ten times. This rearrangement joins TRBV7-9 to TRBJ2-1; tentatively, D is TRBD2 (5 bases). CDR3 length: 12 amino acids. Germline CDR1 reads SEHNR; CDR2 reads FQNEAQ (reference sequence). Trimming removed 4 bases from V and 12 bases from J, with 13 bases in between. This chain's CDR3 is CASSSSGGGQFF. The CDR3 coding sequence is TGTGCCAGCAGCTCGTCAGGTGGAGGGCAGTTCTTC.

This rearrangement joins TRBV3-1 to TRBJ1-1; no reliable D call. The CDR3 has 16 amino acids. Germline lookup yields CDR1 LGHDT and CDR2 YNNKEL (reference sequence). V was trimmed by 1 base and J by 0 bases, leaving 12 bases between them. CDR3 sequence reads: CASSQGEELLNTEAFF. The CDR3, as DNA: TGTGCCAGCAGCCAAGGGGAGGAACTCCTGAACACTGAAGCTTTCTTT.

This clonotype was counted at least ten times. The chain combines TRBV20-1 with TRBJ2-7; D gene ambiguous. The CDR3 is 13 residues long. V lost 3 bases, J lost 0 bases, and 9 bases lay in between. Germline V gene data show CDR1 as DFQATT and CDR2 as SNEGSKA (reference sequence). Here the CDR3 reads CSASPPNSYEQYF. CDR3 DNA: TGCAGTGCTAGTCCCCCGAACTCCTACGAGCAGTACTTC.

The V gene is TRBV4-1, the J gene TRBJ2-7; 9 bases are a match to TRBD1. With V trimmed by 5 bases and J by 4 bases, 9 bases remained unmatched. CDR3 length: 15 amino acids. CDR1 MGHRA and CDR2 YSYEKL come from the germline V gene. Written as DNA, the CDR3 is TGCGCCAGCAGCTTCCTGGACAGGGGTTTTTACGAGCAGTACTTC. Encoded protein: CASSFLDRGFYEQYF.

This clonotype has a handful of counts. The genes are TRBV6-5 and TRBJ1-5; 7 nucleotides line up with TRBD1. V was clipped by 4 bases and J by 1 base; unmatched bases: 4. The CDR3 covers 15 residues. Germline values: CDR1 MNHEY, CDR2 SVGAGI. The CDR3 sequence: CASSSHRGSNQPQHF. The DNA for the CDR3 is TGTGCCAGCAGTTCTCACAGGGGAAGCAATCAGCCCCAGCATTTT.

The V and J genes are TRBV7-9 and TRBJ2-1; 11 bases align to TRBD2. The CDR3 consists of 15 residues. Germline V gene sequence: CDR1 SEHNR, CDR2 FQNEAQ (reference sequence). The junction had 7 bases not matched to a gene; V was cut back by 6 bases and J by 6 bases. CDR3 in amino acids: CASRPPGLAVNEQFF. For the CDR3, the DNA is TGTGCCAGCAGGCCGCCGGGACTAGCGGTCAATGAGCAGTTCTTC. The whole variable domain, filled in from reference TRBV7-9 and TRBJ2-1, reads DTGVSQNPRHKITKRGQNVTFRCDPISEHNRLYWYRQTLGQGPEFLTYFQNEAQLEKSRLLSDRFSAERPKGSFSTLEIQRTEQGDSAMYLCASRPPGLAVNEQFFGPGTRLTVL.

The chain carries TRBV20-1 and TRBJ2-7, with D possibly TRBD2 on 6 matching bases. Per germline, CDR1 DFQATT and CDR2 SNEGSKA (reference sequence). The CDR3 sequence is 15 residues long. V was clipped by 5 bases and J by 3 bases, with 20 bases between them. In DNA form, the CDR3 reads TGCAGTGCTCTTAGCTCCGCTAGCGTGGACTACGAGCAGTACTTC. Protein product: CSALSSASVDYEQYF.